This T cell receptor (beta chain) was profiled in a study of CD8 T cells in ankylosing spondylitis. On this clonotype itself: No antigen is known for it.

Study outcomes and limitations: Relatively scarce in peripheral blood, disease-linked clones were CD8+. Earlier studies detected some motif variants in reactive arthritis synovial fluid and blood. Blood of patients with ankylosing spondylitis appeared to be characterized by a TCR beta motif of several highly homologous variants. From matched ankylosing spondylitis synovial fluid, disease-linked clones were reportedly recovered at significantly enriched levels.

Germline lookup yields CDR1 MGHRA and CDR2 YSYEKL. The CDR3 covers 18 residues. The V and J ends lost 3 bases and 7 bases respectively, with 22 bases between them. TCR beta libraries were made by quantitative 5'-RACE with molecular barcodes. TCRdb reprocessed the 5' RACE reads via MiXCR and lists one record per CDR3 protein. The table has hundreds of thousands of distinct CDR3 sequences, approximately 20% seen once. The TCR comes from a male donor with ankylosing spondylitis. Specimen: blood, either unsorted or a sorted T cell fraction (not recorded which). The chain links TRBV4-1 to TRBJ1-6; maybe TRBD1 (6 bases). The DNA for the CDR3 is TGCGCCAGCAGCCACCCAGACCGGGACATCGGTATGAATTCACCCCTCCACTTT. Translating gives CASSHPDRDIGMNSPLHF.